This entry features one T cell receptor (beta chain) sequence. The antigen remains unidentified. V lost 5 bases and J 7 bases, leaving 15 bases between the germline ends. Germline V lookup: CDR1 SGHTA, CDR2 FQGNSA. The CDR3 is 14 residues long. This entry comes from a study of brain T cells in children with intractable seizures. Whole-study results and caveats: Viral specificity was inferred only from CDR3 similarity; HCMV serostatus was unknown. Absence of clones before surgery may stem from lower sequencing depth.

Time point defined: blood from clinic visit 5 months post-surgery; TSC patient then seizure free. Sequencing was performed with immunoSEQ multiplex PCR; in TCRdb, only in-frame clones are kept and a portion is missing. This table has 300,000 to 400,000 clones, about 93% appearing once. The J gene is TRBJ2-1, the V gene TRBV7-2; D is unresolved. This specimen consisted of peripheral blood, obtained roughly 5 months after surgery. The receptor was derived from a boy under two years old with tuberous sclerosis and intractable seizures. As DNA, the CDR3 is TGTGCCAGCAGCCAATACCCTAGTATTAATGAGCAGTTCTTC. This sequence encodes CASSQYPSINEQFF.